The rows below give T cell receptor beta chains drawn from one sample of a study of CD8 T cells in Susac syndrome. Via MiXCR, TCRdb re-called the immunoSEQ multiplex PCR reads, giving one row per CDR3 protein. The sample has around 95,000 distinct CDR3 sequences; about 95% are singletons. Sequencing was performed on CD8+ T cells from PBMCs. The receptor source for this set is a human donor with Susac syndrome. CDR3s include the opening cysteine and the closing phenylalanine or tryptophan. D genes are given only for firm matches. Some rows have no size entry. The others give once, few or many, or a class for an expanded clone.

v_call	clone_size	j_call	d_call	cdr3_aa	cdr3_nt
TRBV29-1	.	TRBJ1-2	TRBD1	CSVMGQGLADYTF	TGCAGCGTGATGGGACAGGGACTAGCAGACTACACCTTC
TRBV29-1	.	TRBJ2-7	.	CSVELQGGQYF	TGCAGCGTTGAACTACAGGGAGGGCAGTACTTC
TRBV19	.	TRBJ1-5	TRBD1	CASTSGIRQGSNQPQHF	TGTGCCAGTACCTCAGGAATAAGACAGGGAAGCAATCAGCCCCAGCATTTT
TRBV6-5	.	TRBJ2-5	.	CASSYSEAGQETQYF	TGTGCCAGCAGTTACTCCGAGGCGGGTCAAGAGACCCAGTACTTC
TRBV12-3/TRBV12-4	.	TRBJ1-1	.	CASSYTGQHDSRRAFF	TGTGCCAGCAGCTACACTGGACAGCACGACTCCCGGAGAGCTTTCTTT
TRBV20-1	.	TRBJ1-2	.	CSARDSWGYGYTF	TGCAGTGCTAGAGATTCGTGGGGCTATGGCTACACCTTC
TRBV5-1	.	TRBJ2-1	.	CASSLEGSRNEQFF	TGCGCCAGCAGCTTGGAGGGTAGCCGCAATGAGCAGTTCTTC
TRBV9	.	TRBJ2-3	TRBD1	CASSVEGQPSDTQYF	TGTGCCAGCAGCGTAGAGGGACAGCCCTCGGATACGCAGTATTTT
TRBV13	.	TRBJ1-1	.	CASSPSPDVRTEAFF	TGTGCCAGCAGCCCCTCCCCCGACGTTCGGACTGAAGCTTTCTTT
TRBV4-1	.	TRBJ1-5	TRBD1	CASSQDRQGTGSEPQHF	TGCGCCAGCAGCCAAGATAGGCAGGGGACAGGGAGCGAGCCCCAGCATTTT
TRBV7-7	.	TRBJ2-2	TRBD2	CASSLGLAGVEELFF	TGTGCTAGCAGCTTAGGTCTAGCGGGAGTCGAGGAGCTGTTTTTT
TRBV3-1	.	TRBJ2-1	.	CASSQAARHNEQFF	TGTGCCAGCAGCCAAGCGGCTCGTCACAATGAGCAGTTCTTC
TRBV29-1	once	TRBJ2-3	.	CSTEEGGDRYTQYF	TGCAGCACCGAGGAGGGGGGGGATCGTTATACGCAGTATTTT
TRBV7-9	.	TRBJ2-7	.	CVRGHYEQYF	TGTGTCAGAGGCCACTACGAGCAGTACTTC